Here is one T cell receptor (beta chain) with its context. Antigen specificity is unknown. Germline loops: CDR1 MGHDK, CDR2 SYGVNS. V was shortened by 5 bases and J by 4 bases, with 17 bases between the two germline ends. The CDR3 is 16 amino acids. The record originates from a study of cytomegalovirus exposure and HLA in healthy donors. It was with 60 Vbeta and 13 Jbeta primers that the PCR ran. TCRdb keeps only in-frame clones here, not all; method: immunoSEQ multiplex PCR. This table holds over 100,000 clones, roughly 63% found once. Study-level results: Later genetic work tied a missense DCLRE1C variant to beta-chain V and J trimming. A likely sequencing artifact accounted for one observed cluster of highly shared sequence variants. Reports described diagnosis of cytomegalovirus status by the classifier as highly specific and sensitive.

The chain carries TRBV25-1 and TRBJ2-2; maybe TRBD1 (6 bases). Material for sequencing was PBMCs. The clonotype originates from a man between 40 and 49 years old in good health and CMV-seropositive. This CDR3 reads CASSIGTTLRTGELFF. CDR3 bases: TGTGCCAGCAGTATCGGGACAACCCTTCGCACCGGGGAGCTGTTTTTT. The whole variable domain, remainder taken from reference TRBV25-1 and TRBJ2-2, is EADIYQTPRYLVIGTGKKITLECSQTMGHDKMYWYQQDPGMELHLIHYSYGVNSTEKGDLSSESTVSRIRTEHFPLTLESARPSHTSQYLCASSIGTTLRTGELFFGEGSRLTVL.